This TCR beta chain was captured by sequencing in a study of blood T cell repertoires in COVID-19. V lost 4 bases, J lost 1 base, and 10 bases lay in between. The CDR3 is 14 amino acids. Germline CDR1 reads SGHNT; CDR2 reads YYREEE (reference sequence). Methods used by the authors: Researchers report that nucleated cell counts were estimated from reference gene primer amplification. TCRdb's copy holds only in-frame clones and misses some; the assay was immunoSEQ multiplex PCR. V and J calls and clone size are those listed in that table; D and trimming were worked out from the DNA. The table records some 400,000 clones, 75% to 90% of them present only once. Two consecutive negative NP/OP PCR tests, clearance, or resolved symptoms defined Cohort 3 recovery.

This chain joins TRBV5-4 and TRBJ2-3; TRBD1 might be the D (6 bases). The source is a man aged 30 to 39 who had recovered from COVID-19. Sequencing was performed on PBMCs or T cells enriched from blood (not recorded which). The CDR3 region is CASSERQGTDTQYF. The CDR3 region has the DNA TGTGCCAGCAGCGAGAGACAGGGCACAGATACGCAGTATTTT.